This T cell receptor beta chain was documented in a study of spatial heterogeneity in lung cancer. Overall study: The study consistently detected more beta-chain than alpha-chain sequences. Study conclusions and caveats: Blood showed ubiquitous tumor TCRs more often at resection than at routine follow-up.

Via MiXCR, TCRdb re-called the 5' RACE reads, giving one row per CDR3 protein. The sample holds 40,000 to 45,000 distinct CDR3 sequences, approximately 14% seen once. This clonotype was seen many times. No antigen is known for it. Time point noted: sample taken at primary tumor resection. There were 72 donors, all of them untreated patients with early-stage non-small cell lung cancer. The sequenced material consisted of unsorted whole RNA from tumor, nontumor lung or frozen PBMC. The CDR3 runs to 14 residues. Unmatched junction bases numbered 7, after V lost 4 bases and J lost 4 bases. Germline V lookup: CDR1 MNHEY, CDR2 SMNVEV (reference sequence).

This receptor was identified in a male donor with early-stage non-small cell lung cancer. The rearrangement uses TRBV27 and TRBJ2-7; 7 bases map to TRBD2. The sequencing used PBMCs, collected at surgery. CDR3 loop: CASSYLAGEYEQYF. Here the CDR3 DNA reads TGTGCCAGCAGTTACCTCGCGGGGGAATACGAGCAGTACTTC.